This is a list of T cell receptor beta chains from one sample in a study. TCRdb processed the 5' RACE reads anew with MiXCR; each CDR3 protein has one entry. Of some 37,000 distinct CDR3 sequences detected, 18% appear once; the ten largest clones hold 2.5% to 3%. The sample was naive CD4+ T cells sorted from a lymph node. Receptors originate from a female donor with breast cancer. Both conserved end residues are part of each CDR3. The order of the fields is CDR3 length, V gene, J gene, CDR3 protein.

18	TRBV29-1	TRBJ2-1	CSVEDGFFTGGSYNEQFF
14	TRBV5-1	TRBJ2-5	CASSTGTGEETQYF
15	TRBV6-5	TRBJ1-4	CASSETGTGFEKLFF
11	TRBV20-1	TRBJ2-1	CSASEVNEQFF
11	TRBV28	TRBJ1-2	CASSTLRGYTF
15	TRBV11-3	TRBJ1-1	CASSPGTYNVAEAFF
12	TRBV28	TRBJ1-1	CATGLSHTEAFF
15	TRBV5-1	TRBJ2-5	CASSLSAQTTETQYF
15	TRBV4-2	TRBJ2-3	CASSPSASSTDTQYF
12	TRBV29-1	TRBJ1-3	CSVSPVGGTIYF
13	TRBV18	TRBJ2-7	CASSPLSDHEQYF
12	TRBV6-1	TRBJ1-1	CASSEEVKGAFF
14	TRBV11-3	TRBJ2-7	CASSPGPEAGEQYF
15	TRBV7-2	TRBJ2-3	CASSLGGERADTQYF
18	TRBV7-9	TRBJ2-1	CASSLKLKSGGGWNEQFF
14	TRBV7-2	TRBJ2-1	CASSPGGGYNEQFF
8	TRBV14	TRBJ1-2	CASSQGLF
14	TRBV7-9	TRBJ1-1	CASSPRTWGTEAFF
21	TRBV7-9	TRBJ2-6	CASSLDPLEGSLPTGANVLTF
14	TRBV20-1	TRBJ2-7	CSAESGTGTYEQYF
16	TRBV5-1	TRBJ2-5	CASSRQPGQGVETQYF
12	TRBV20-1	TRBJ1-2	CSALKDRAGYTF
14	TRBV7-8	TRBJ2-7	CASSLEPGTYEQYF
15	TRBV5-1	TRBJ2-5	CASGRPAGGSETQYF
17	TRBV3-1	TRBJ2-2	CASSQGGSGRNTGELFF
13	TRBV5-1	TRBJ1-3	CASRSGAGNTIYF